The 8 T cell receptor beta chains below come from one sample, sequenced in a study of cytomegalovirus exposure and HLA in healthy donors. The PCR contained 60 Vbeta and 13 Jbeta primers. The method was immunoSEQ multiplex PCR; TCRdb's version includes in-frame clones alone and lacks a portion of them. The data show 95,000 to 150,000 clones, roughly 80% seen once. Sample: PBMCs. These receptors were obtained from a woman between 50 and 59 years old in good health and CMV-seronegative.

The rearrangement joins TRBV28 to TRBJ2-7; TRBD2 matches 10 bases. J gave up 5 bases and V 3 bases, and 4 bases lay outside the gene matches. The CDR3 sequence is 14 residues long. Germline loops: CDR1 MDHEN, CDR2 SYDVKM. CDR3 nucleotide sequence: TGTGCCAGCAGTTTCCTAGCGGGAGAGGACGAGCAGTACTTC. Its protein product is CASSFLAGEDEQYF.

The genes are TRBV7-3 and TRBJ2-7; D is unclear. The CDR3 is 14 amino acids. CDR1 is SGHTA and CDR2 is FQGTGA in the germline V gene. Trimming shortened V by 2 bases and J by 3 bases, and 11 bases separated the two germline ends. The chain's CDR3 is CASSLYPGGYEQYF. In nucleotides, the CDR3 is TGTGCCAGCAGCTTATATCCAGGTGGCTACGAGCAGTACTTC. Filled out from reference TRBV7-3 and TRBJ2-7, the complete variable domain reads GAGVSQTPSNKVTEKGKYVELRCDPISGHTALYWYRQSLGQGPEFLIYFQGTGAADDSGLPNDRFFAVRPEGSVSTLKIQRTERGDSAVYLCASSLYPGGYEQYFGPGTRLTVT.

This rearrangement joins TRBV4-3 to TRBJ2-5; tentative D call: TRBD1 (5 bases). Near its end, the DNA agrees better with TRBJ2-7, so the J call may be wrong. The CDR3 contains 14 residues. The germline V gene encodes CDR1 LGHNA and CDR2 YSLEER. In DNA form, the CDR3 reads TGCGCCAGCAGCCAAGGGCAGGGTTTCTACGAGCAGTACTTC. Translation: CASSQGQGFYEQYF.

Concerning this clone itself: Since a much larger clone is just one base distant, this may be a read error. This sequence joins TRBV9 and TRBJ2-3, with TRBD2 matching 10 bases. V was pared by 7 bases and J by 1 base, with 0 bases of the junction left unmatched. The CDR3 consists of 13 residues. Germline V CDR1 and CDR2: SGDLS, YYNGEE. Here the CDR3 reads CASGTSGTDTQYF. CDR3 coding DNA: TGTGCCAGCGGGACTAGCGGCACAGATACGCAGTATTTT.

The chain recombines TRBV28 with TRBJ1-5; D unresolved. CDR3 size: 15 residues. Trimming took off 5 bases at V and 3 bases at J, with 14 bases between the two ends. Germline-derived CDR1 and CDR2 are MDHEN and SYDVKM. In DNA, the CDR3 is TGTGCCAGCAGTCCGACACTTGGCCTCAATCAGCCCCAGCATTTT. Protein product: CASSPTLGLNQPQHF.

About this clone itself: The sample has other DNA sequences that encode this CDR3 too. The V gene is TRBV4-3, the J gene TRBJ2-5; no clear D gene. Germline V gene lookup returns CDR1 LGHNA and CDR2 YSLEER. Trimming shortened V by 0 bases and J by 5 bases, and 7 bases separated the two germline ends. CDR3 length equals 13 residues. CDR3 residues: CASSQDPSETQYF. The CDR3 coding sequence is TGCGCCAGCAGCCAAGATCCCTCCGAGACCCAGTACTTC.

The chain is built from TRBV29-1 and TRBJ2-7; TRBD1 might be the D (6 bases). CDR1 and CDR2 (germline): SQVTM, ANQGSEA. The CDR3 consists of 14 residues. V was pared by 4 bases and J by 2 bases, with 15 bases between. The CDR3 nucleotides read TGCAGCGTTGGTGTGGTGGGGGCAACCTACGAGCAGTACTTC. Translated: CSVGVVGATYEQYF.

This chain connects TRBV19 to TRBJ2-5; maybe TRBD2 (7 bases). The germline V and J ends were trimmed by 6 bases and 4 bases, with 24 bases remaining between them. The CDR3 runs 17 residues. CDR1 and CDR2 (germline): LNHDA, SQIVND (reference sequence). CDR3 in DNA: TGTGCCAGTAGCGAGACAGGAGTTGGGTCTAGCGGAGAGACCCAGTACTTC. Translating gives CASSETGVGSSGETQYF.